The T cell receptor (beta chain) under discussion was sequenced for a study of T-cell memory formation after mild COVID-19. Study details: TCR clusters showed largely donor specificity.

From germline, CDR1 is MNHEY and CDR2 SVGEGT. J gave up 2 bases and V 8 bases, and 10 bases lay outside the gene matches. This CDR3 is 17 amino acids long. Points from the study as a whole: Prior to infection, memory already included some responding clones, suggesting cross-reactive memory joined.

As regards this clonotype: What it binds is unknown.

Each CDR3 protein is one row after TCRdb ran MiXCR on the 5' RACE reads. The sample has 430,000 or so distinct CDR3 sequences; roughly 25% are singletons. The V and J genes are TRBV6-2 or TRBV6-3 and TRBJ2-1; 12 bases match TRBD2. The sequence was obtained from an adult woman who had mild COVID-19 (a few samples of this study predate the infection). Cell type and time point are not known. The sample consisted of PBMCs or a T cell subset sorted from them (not recorded which). The CDR3 DNA follows: TGTGCCAGCCTAACCAAACTAGCGGGAGGAACCTACAATGAGCAGTTCTTC. Residues: CASLTKLAGGTYNEQFF.